This TCR beta chain was observed in a study of shared clonotypes between healthy human individuals. Assay used: immunoSEQ multiplex PCR; TCRdb lists only in-frame clones, some missing. The sample contains 600,000 to 750,000 clones, approximately 79% of which appear only once. The CDR3 has 16 amino acids. Per the germline V gene, CDR1 is SGDLS and CDR2 is YYNGEE. With 1 base removed from V and 0 bases from J, the gap between germline ends came to 13 bases. V and J are TRBV9 and TRBJ1-1, with a tentative D call TRBD1 (5 bases). The origin of this receptor is a woman younger than 45 in good health. Sequences were obtained from memory CD4+ T cells sorted from blood. As for subset: CD45RA-negative fraction. The CDR3 nucleotides read TGTGCCAGCAGCGTAATTCAGGGTCTGATGAACACTGAAGCTTTCTTT. It encodes CASSVIQGLMNTEAFF.